This T cell receptor (beta chain) was recovered during a study of blood T cell repertoires in COVID-19. Study details: Sources were T cells, B-cell-depleted T cells, or PBMCs; the material itself was cDNA or gDNA.

Methods used by the authors: Amplified reference gene primers provided the basis for estimating nucleated cell counts. Assay used: immunoSEQ multiplex PCR; TCRdb lists only in-frame clones, some missing. The V and J calls and clone size were taken over from that table, and D and trimming were inferred from the DNA. Of 90,000 to 100,000 clones listed, more than 65% were seen once; the top ten hold roughly 6.3%. V shed 4 bases and J 5 bases; nucleotides not matched to a gene: 3. The CDR3 spans 14 residues. Per the germline V gene, CDR1 is SNHLY and CDR2 is FYNNEI. The chain employs TRBV2 and TRBJ2-2; TRBD1 agrees at 8 bases. Sequencing was done on a sample of peripheral blood. This TCR was recovered from a man aged 60 to 69 with acute or convalescent COVID-19. The CDR3 bases are TGTGCCAGCAGTGGGACAGGGAATACCGGGGAGCTGTTTTTT. It specifies CASSGTGNTGELFF.